This T cell receptor beta chain was observed in a study of shared clonotypes between healthy human individuals. General study points: Read depth was anticipated to influence clonotype sharing among donors.

Generated by immunoSEQ multiplex PCR, the TCRdb table keeps only in-frame clones and is missing some. The sample yields about 1,500,000 clones, around 95% seen once. With regard to this clone: Its antigen remains unidentified.

This TCR was sampled from a man aged 25-45 years in good health. The source material was naive CD4+ T cells sorted from blood. Stated subset: CD45RA+ positively selected.

This CDR3 is CASYYSGSFGHEQFF. DNA for the CDR3: TGTGCCAGCTATTATAGCGGGAGTTTCGGGCACGAGCAGTTCTTC. The chain joins TRBV5-5 to TRBJ2-1, with 9 nucleotides matching TRBD2. The CDR3 runs to 15 residues. Germline loops: CDR1 SGHKS, CDR2 YYEKEE (reference sequence). The J segment lost 10 bases and the V segment lost 7 bases, leaving 15 bases of the junction unmatched.